This T cell receptor beta chain derives from a study of Ad26.COV2.S vaccination and SARS-CoV-2 variants. Study-wide results and caveats: TCR breadth and depth analyses may have underestimated total T cell responses. Similar non-spike TCR breadth was observed in recipients of vaccine and of placebo.

The protocol was immunoSEQ multiplex PCR, while the TCRdb copy is restricted to in-frame clones and leaves out a portion. The sample shows roughly 700,000 clones, roughly 90% of them seen only once. As to this clone: Antigen: not known.

Treatment specified: roughly 19 received Ad26.COV2.S at low or high dose, single or two shots; 5 received placebo; per-sample allocation not given. Repertoires come from day 63 after the first vaccine or placebo injection. This CDR3 is 14 amino acids long. Germline V gene data show CDR1 as MNHEY and CDR2 as SVGAGI. Deletions cut 0 bases from V and 2 bases from J, with 8 bases between. The chain carries TRBV6-5 and TRBJ2-7; the D is unclear. The sequence was collected from a person aged 18-65 years who received the Ad26.COV2.S COVID-19 vaccine or a placebo. Sequences were derived from peripheral blood, sampled in a trial of Ad26.COV2.S vaccine versus placebo. The CDR3 region has the DNA TGTGCCAGCAGTTACTCGGGGTTGGCCTACGAGCAGTACTTC. Translating gives CASSYSGLAYEQYF.